This entry describes one TCR beta chain. This CDR3 contains 15 residues. Deletions cut 2 bases from V and 0 bases from J, with 6 bases between. Germline V gene lookup returns CDR1 SGHDT and CDR2 YYEEEE. This entry belongs to a study of blood T cell repertoires in COVID-19. Source study methods: Quantification of nucleated cells was approximated via reference gene primer amplification. The method was immunoSEQ multiplex PCR; TCRdb's version includes in-frame clones alone and lacks a portion of them. V, J and clone size were drawn from that table, and D and trimming were deduced from the DNA. The table lists approximately 250,000 clones, approximately 90% of them singletons, with under 2.5% in the top ten.

Sequenced: PBMCs or T cells enriched from blood (not recorded which). The sequence derives from a woman between 40 and 50 years old with acute COVID-19. The rearrangement uses TRBV5-6 and TRBJ1-6, with D possibly being TRBD1 (5 bases). This CDR3 is CASSFRDSYNSPLHF. The CDR3 DNA sequence: TGTGCCAGCAGCTTCAGGGACTCCTATAATTCACCCCTCCACTTT.